This TCR beta chain was identified during a study of blood T cell repertoires in COVID-19. Study details: Nucleic acid was either cDNA or gDNA, and it came from T cells, B-cell-depleted T cells, or PBMCs.

The V end lost 4 bases, the J end lost 3 bases, and 6 bases lay between the germline ends. Looked up from germline, CDR1 is LGHNT and CDR2 is FRNRAP. This CDR3 is 13 amino acids long. Profiled with immunoSEQ multiplex PCR; TCRdb holds only in-frame clones, not every one. Of 180,000 or so clones listed, less than 90% were seen once; the top ten hold 1% to 1.5%. This chain links TRBV12-5 with TRBJ2-2; TRBD1 is a possible D gene (5 bases). The receptor was derived from a human donor with acute COVID-19. The donor label of this sample is uncertain. The sequencing input was PBMCs or T cells enriched from blood (not recorded which). CDR3 bases: TGTGCTAGTGGTTACAGGTACACCGGGGAGCTGTTTTTT. Its protein product is CASGYRYTGELFF.